A selection of T cell receptor beta chains follows, all from one sample in a study of T-cell memory formation after mild COVID-19. TCRdb used MiXCR to reprocess the 5' RACE reads, holding one entry per CDR3 protein. This table holds some 320,000 distinct CDR3 sequences, 15% to 20% found once. The sample taken for sequencing was PBMCs or a T cell subset sorted from them (not recorded which). These receptors were collected from a man between 18 and 29 years old who had mild COVID-19 (a few samples of this study predate the infection). Cell type and time point are not known. Both conserved end residues are part of each CDR3. D genes are given only for firm matches. Rows may omit the clone size; those that give it use once, few, many or a size class.

d_call cdr3_length j_call clone_size v_call cdr3_aa cdr3_nt
- 14 TRBJ2-1 few TRBV7-3 CASSLETDSHEQFF TGTGCCAGCAGCTTGGAAACGGACAGCCATGAGCAGTTCTTC
TRBD1 17 TRBJ2-2 few TRBV6-2/TRBV6-3 CASSLEGARRTSGELFF TGTGCCAGCAGCCTCGAGGGGGCCAGACGAACATCCGGGGAGCTGTTTTTT
- 17 TRBJ1-6 - TRBV25-1 CASSDGEMSSYNSPLHF TGTGCCAGCAGTGATGGGGAAATGAGCTCCTATAATTCACCCCTCCACTTT
TRBD2 17 TRBJ2-1 - TRBV4-3 CASSQDTASGGIDEQFF TGCGCCAGCAGCCAAGATACGGCTAGCGGGGGGATCGATGAGCAGTTCTTC
TRBD2 16 TRBJ2-3 few TRBV7-9 CASSRIAGSSTDTQYF TGTGCCAGCAGCAGGATAGCGGGGAGTAGCACAGATACGCAGTATTTT
- 15 TRBJ2-2 many TRBV24-1 CATSDLAGNPGELFF TGTGCCACCAGTGATTTGGCGGGGAACCCCGGGGAGCTGTTTTTT
- 17 TRBJ2-5 few TRBV6-5 CASSPEDYPLYQETQYF TGTGCCAGCAGCCCCGAGGACTATCCTTTGTACCAAGAGACCCAGTACTTC
- 16 TRBJ1-1 - TRBV30 CAWSHLGYVRNTEAFF TGTGCCTGGAGTCACTTGGGGTATGTGAGGAACACTGAAGCTTTCTTT
- 14 TRBJ2-1 - TRBV7-9 CASSPGTAAREQFF TGTGCCAGCAGCCCGGGTACGGCAGCGAGGGAGCAGTTCTTC
- 12 TRBJ2-3 few TRBV6-1 CASSEGWDTQYF TGTGCCAGCAGTGAAGGGTGGGATACGCAGTATTTT
- 15 TRBJ2-7 - TRBV12-3/TRBV12-4 CASSSPAENTYEQYF TGTGCCAGCAGTTCACCTGCGGAGAATACCTACGAGCAGTACTTC
TRBD1 15 TRBJ2-7 few TRBV5-1 CASSVPGQGAYEQYF TGCGCCAGCAGCGTCCCGGGACAGGGGGCGTACGAGCAGTACTTC
TRBD1 18 TRBJ2-7 few TRBV4-1 CASSQGLGETGVHTEQYF TGCGCCAGCAGCCAAGGACTCGGGGAGACAGGGGTCCACACCGAGCAGTACTTC
TRBD1 15 TRBJ2-1 many TRBV11-2 CASSWDGTGYNEQFF TGTGCCAGCAGCTGGGACGGGACAGGGTACAATGAGCAGTTCTTC
- 15 TRBJ1-3 - TRBV13 CASSLEGENGNTIYF TGTGCCAGCAGCTTAGAGGGGGAGAATGGAAACACCATATATTTT
- 17 TRBJ1-1 few TRBV6-1 CASGAIQGALGNTEAFF TGTGCCTCAGGAGCAATACAGGGAGCTTTAGGGAACACTGAAGCTTTCTTT
- 17 TRBJ2-7 many TRBV6-5 CASSYSLRQLSSYEQYF TGTGCCAGCAGTTACTCGCTCCGGCAGCTTAGCTCCTACGAGCAGTACTTC
TRBD1 14 TRBJ2-2 - TRBV6-5 CASRRDRNTGELFF TGTGCCAGCAGAAGGGACAGAAACACCGGGGAGCTGTTTTTT
- 13 TRBJ2-5 few TRBV27 CASRMGGFGTQYF TGTGCCAGCAGGATGGGGGGTTTTGGGACCCAGTACTTC
- 15 TRBJ2-1 many TRBV7-9 CASSLVGGAYNEQFF TGTGCCAGCAGCTTAGTTGGCGGGGCCTACAATGAGCAGTTCTTC
TRBD2 17 TRBJ2-3 - TRBV7-6 CASSLGPSGGYTDTQYF TGTGCCAGCAGCTTAGGCCCTAGCGGGGGATACACAGATACGCAGTATTTT
- 14 TRBJ2-1 - TRBV20-1 CSARVGSGSNEQFF TGCAGTGCTAGAGTTGGGTCAGGAAGCAATGAGCAGTTCTTC
- 12 TRBJ2-5 few TRBV12-3/TRBV12-4 CASSGAPKTQYF TGTGCCAGCAGTGGGGCCCCCAAGACCCAGTACTTC
- 15 TRBJ1-6 - TRBV6-6 CASSYPFAYNSPLHF TGTGCCAGCAGTTACCCGTTCGCCTATAATTCACCCCTCCACTTT
- 13 TRBJ2-1 few TRBV10-3 CAVHRDIYNEQFF TGTGCCGTACACCGGGACATCTACAATGAGCAGTTCTTC
- 13 TRBJ2-5 few TRBV20-1 CSAATQGLETQYF TGCAGTGCAGCTACCCAGGGACTGGAGACCCAGTACTTC
- 13 TRBJ2-5 - TRBV10-3 CAIQNGVGETQYF TGTGCCATCCAGAACGGGGTCGGAGAGACCCAGTACTTC
TRBD1 14 TRBJ1-2 - TRBV5-1 CASSGRQGSYGYTF TGCGCCAGCAGCGGCCGACAGGGAAGCTATGGCTACACCTTC
- 16 TRBJ2-7 few TRBV3-1 CASSQDSGSLGYEQYF TGTGCCAGCAGCCAAGATTCGGGGTCCTTAGGCTACGAGCAGTACTTC
- 14 TRBJ1-2 few TRBV5-1 CASSLYIKGYGYTF TGCGCCAGCAGCTTGTACATTAAGGGCTATGGCTACACCTTC
- 14 TRBJ2-6 - TRBV27 CASSRSRGANVLTF TGTGCCAGCAGTCGAAGTCGGGGGGCCAACGTCCTGACTTTC
- 16 TRBJ2-2 - TRBV7-2 CASSSSSGPNTGELFF TGTGCCAGCAGCTCTAGTAGCGGTCCGAACACCGGGGAGCTGTTTTTT
- 15 TRBJ1-4 - TRBV29-1 CSVEGSTENNEKLFF TGCAGCGTTGAAGGTTCGACAGAGAATAATGAAAAACTGTTTTTT
- 16 TRBJ1-1 few TRBV18 CASSQRAGGGSTEAFF TGTGCCAGCTCACAGAGAGCAGGTGGGGGAAGCACTGAAGCTTTCTTT
- 13 TRBJ1-6 few TRBV15 CATSRDSRSPLHF TGTGCCACCAGCAGAGACAGTCGTTCACCCCTCCACTTT
TRBD2 17 TRBJ2-7 few TRBV4-2 CASSQAAHSGGAYEQYF TGTGCCAGCAGCCAAGCCGCCCATAGCGGGGGGGCCTACGAGCAGTACTTC
- 13 TRBJ2-5 many TRBV29-1 CSVEHGFQETQYF TGCAGCGTTGAACATGGATTCCAAGAGACCCAGTACTTC
- 12 TRBJ2-7 - TRBV27 CASRGSLYEQYF TGTGCCAGCAGAGGCAGCCTCTACGAGCAGTACTTC
- 13 TRBJ2-4 few TRBV7-2 CASSPREWFIQYF TGTGCCAGCAGCCCTCGAGAATGGTTCATTCAGTACTTC
- 12 TRBJ1-2 few TRBV5-1 CASSPGVDGYTF TGCGCCAGCAGCCCGGGGGTTGATGGCTACACCTTC
- 14 TRBJ1-4 - TRBV7-9 CASSSGTRNEKLFF TGTGCCAGCAGCTCCGGGACAAGAAATGAAAAACTGTTTTTT
- 12 TRBJ1-1 few TRBV6-2/TRBV6-3 CASSYRDTEAFF TGTGCCAGCAGTTACAGGGACACTGAAGCTTTCTTT
TRBD2 16 TRBJ2-1 many TRBV7-6 CASSTGLAGGGNEQFF TGTGCCAGCAGCACGGGACTAGCGGGGGGAGGCAATGAGCAGTTCTTC
- 14 TRBJ2-3 few TRBV6-2/TRBV6-3 CASYPGSGTDTQYF TGTGCCAGCTATCCGGGCTCGGGCACAGATACGCAGTATTTT
- 15 TRBJ2-2 - TRBV6-5 CASTNSRGRTGELFF TGTGCCAGCACCAATAGTCGGGGTAGAACCGGGGAGCTGTTTTTT
- 15 TRBJ1-2 few TRBV7-9 CASSPGYDSRYGYTF TGTGCCAGCAGCCCCGGTTACGACAGCCGCTATGGCTACACCTTC
TRBD2 21 TRBJ2-2 few TRBV28 CASSGVWGTRLAGTNTGELFF TGTGCCAGCAGTGGGGTTTGGGGTACGAGACTAGCGGGGACGAACACCGGGGAGCTGTTTTTT
TRBD2 14 TRBJ2-1 many TRBV20-1 CSARGLAEYNEQFF TGCAGTGCTAGAGGACTAGCGGAATACAATGAGCAGTTCTTC
TRBD2 15 TRBJ2-3 - TRBV20-1 CSARDPSGGEDTQYF TGCAGTGCTAGAGATCCCAGCGGGGGGGAAGATACGCAGTATTTT
- 15 TRBJ1-5 - TRBV7-9 CASSDGGGGNQPQHF TGTGCCAGCAGCGATGGTGGAGGGGGCAATCAGCCCCAGCATTTT
- 11 TRBJ2-3 many TRBV10-3 CAISREDTQYF TGTGCCATCAGTAGGGAAGATACGCAGTATTTT